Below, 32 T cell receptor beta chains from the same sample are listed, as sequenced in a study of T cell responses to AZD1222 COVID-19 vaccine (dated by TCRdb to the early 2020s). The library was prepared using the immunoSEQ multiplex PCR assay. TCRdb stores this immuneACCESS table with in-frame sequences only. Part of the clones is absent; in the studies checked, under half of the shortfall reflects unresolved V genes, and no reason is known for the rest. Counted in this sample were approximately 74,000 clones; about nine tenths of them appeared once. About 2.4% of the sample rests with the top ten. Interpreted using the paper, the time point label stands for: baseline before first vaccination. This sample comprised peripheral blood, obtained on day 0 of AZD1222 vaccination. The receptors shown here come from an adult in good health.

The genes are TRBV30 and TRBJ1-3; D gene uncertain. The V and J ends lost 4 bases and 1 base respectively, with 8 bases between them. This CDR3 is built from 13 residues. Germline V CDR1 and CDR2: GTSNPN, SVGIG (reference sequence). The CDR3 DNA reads TGTGCCTGGACTGGCACTTCTGGAAACACCATATATTTT. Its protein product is CAWTGTSGNTIYF.

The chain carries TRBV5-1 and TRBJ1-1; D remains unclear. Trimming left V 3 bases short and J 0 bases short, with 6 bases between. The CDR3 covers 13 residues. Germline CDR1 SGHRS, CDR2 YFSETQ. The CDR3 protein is CASSSILNTEAFF. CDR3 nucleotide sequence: TGCGCCAGCAGCTCAATCTTGAACACTGAAGCTTTCTTT.

The CDR3 spells CASSPDGNYGYTF. The CDR3 nucleotides are TGTGCCAGCAGCCCTGACGGTAACTATGGCTACACCTTC. The chain is built from TRBV7-3 and TRBJ1-2, with D unresolved. CDR3 length: 13 residues. Trimming removed 5 bases from V and 1 base from J, with 8 bases in between. The germline V gene encodes CDR1 SGHTA and CDR2 FQGTGA.

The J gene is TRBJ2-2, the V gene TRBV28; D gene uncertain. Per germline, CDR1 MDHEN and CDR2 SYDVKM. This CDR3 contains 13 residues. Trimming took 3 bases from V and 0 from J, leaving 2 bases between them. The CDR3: CASSFSNTGELFF. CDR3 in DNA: TGTGCCAGCAGTTTCTCGAACACCGGGGAGCTGTTTTTT.

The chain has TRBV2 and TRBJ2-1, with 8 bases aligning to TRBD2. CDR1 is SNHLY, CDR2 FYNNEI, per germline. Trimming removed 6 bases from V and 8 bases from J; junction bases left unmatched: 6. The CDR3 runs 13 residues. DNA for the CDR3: TGTGCCAGCAGGGGCGGGGGGATCGATGAGCAGTTCTTC. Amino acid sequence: CASRGGGIDEQFF.

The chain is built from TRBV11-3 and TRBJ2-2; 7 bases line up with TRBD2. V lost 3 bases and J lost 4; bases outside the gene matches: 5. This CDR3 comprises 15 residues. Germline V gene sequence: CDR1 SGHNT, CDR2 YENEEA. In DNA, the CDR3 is TGTGCCAGCAGCTTTTCTAGCGGAGCCACCGGGGAGCTGTTTTTT. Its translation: CASSFSSGATGELFF.

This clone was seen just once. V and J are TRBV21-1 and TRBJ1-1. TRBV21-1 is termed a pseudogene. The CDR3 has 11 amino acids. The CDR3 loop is CANPEDTEAFF. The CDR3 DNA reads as TGTGCCAACCCAGAGGACACTGAAGCTTTCTTT.

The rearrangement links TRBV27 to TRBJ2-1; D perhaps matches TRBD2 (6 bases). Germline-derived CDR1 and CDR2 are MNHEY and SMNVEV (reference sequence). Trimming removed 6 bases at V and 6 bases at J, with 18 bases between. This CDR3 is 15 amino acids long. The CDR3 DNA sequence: TGTGCCAGCAGCTCATTACGGGACTTGGTCAATGAGCAGTTCTTC. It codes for CASSSLRDLVNEQFF.

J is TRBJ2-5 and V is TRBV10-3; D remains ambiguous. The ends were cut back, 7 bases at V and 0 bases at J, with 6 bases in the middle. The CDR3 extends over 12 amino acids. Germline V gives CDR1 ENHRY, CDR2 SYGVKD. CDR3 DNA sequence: TGTGCCATCAAGGGCGACCAAGAGACCCAGTACTTC. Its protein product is CAIKGDQETQYF.

DNA of the CDR3: TGTGCCACCAGTGATGCCGGGACACCTGAAGCTTTCTTT. Its translation: CATSDAGTPEAFF. This chain joins TRBV24-1 and TRBJ1-1, with D possibly being TRBD1 (6 bases). This CDR3 contains 13 residues. Germline V lookup: CDR1 KGHDR, CDR2 SFDVKD. V was trimmed by 3 bases and J by 6 bases, leaving 10 bases between them.

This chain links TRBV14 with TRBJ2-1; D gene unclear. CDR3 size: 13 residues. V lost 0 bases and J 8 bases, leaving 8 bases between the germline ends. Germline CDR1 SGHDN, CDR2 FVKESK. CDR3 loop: CASSQDFRDEQFF. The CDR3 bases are TGTGCCAGCAGCCAAGATTTTAGGGATGAGCAGTTCTTC.

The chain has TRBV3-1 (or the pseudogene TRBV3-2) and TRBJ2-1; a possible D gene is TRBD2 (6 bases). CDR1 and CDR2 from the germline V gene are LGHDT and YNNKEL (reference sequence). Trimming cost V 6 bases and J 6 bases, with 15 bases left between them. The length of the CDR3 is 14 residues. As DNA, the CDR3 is TGTGCCAGCAGGACTCGTGGGGGACTCAATGAGCAGTTCTTC. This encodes CASRTRGGLNEQFF.

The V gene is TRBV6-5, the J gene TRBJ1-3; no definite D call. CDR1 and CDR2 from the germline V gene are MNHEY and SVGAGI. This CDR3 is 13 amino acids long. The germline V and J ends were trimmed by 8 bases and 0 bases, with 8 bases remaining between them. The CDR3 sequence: CASGRDSGNTIYF. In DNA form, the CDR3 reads TGTGCCAGCGGGCGGGACTCTGGAAACACCATATATTTT.

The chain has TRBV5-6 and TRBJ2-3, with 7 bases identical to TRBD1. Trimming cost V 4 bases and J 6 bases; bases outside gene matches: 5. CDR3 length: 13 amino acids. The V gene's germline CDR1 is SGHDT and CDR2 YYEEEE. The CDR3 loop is CASSAQGSDTQYF. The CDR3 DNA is TGTGCCAGCAGCGCACAGGGGTCCGATACGCAGTATTTT.

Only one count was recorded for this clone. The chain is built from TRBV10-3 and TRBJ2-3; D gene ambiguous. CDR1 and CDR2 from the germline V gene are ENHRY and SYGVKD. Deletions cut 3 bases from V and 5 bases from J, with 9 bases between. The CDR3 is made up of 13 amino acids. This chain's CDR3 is CAISDPFIDTQYF. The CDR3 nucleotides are TGTGCCATCAGTGACCCGTTCATAGATACGCAGTATTTT.

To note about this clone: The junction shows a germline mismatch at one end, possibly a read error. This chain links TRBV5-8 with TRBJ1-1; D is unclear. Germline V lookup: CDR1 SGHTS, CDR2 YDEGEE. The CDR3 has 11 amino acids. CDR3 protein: CASSLHTEAFF. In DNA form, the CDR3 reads TGTGCCAGCAGCCTACACACGGAAGCTTTCTTT.

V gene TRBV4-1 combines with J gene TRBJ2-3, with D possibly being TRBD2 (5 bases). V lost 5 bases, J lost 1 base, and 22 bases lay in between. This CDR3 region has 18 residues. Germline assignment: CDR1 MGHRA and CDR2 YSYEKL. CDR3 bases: TGCGCCAGCAGCGCACAAGATACTATGGCAGCGGGCACAGATACGCAGTATTTT. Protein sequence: CASSAQDTMAAGTDTQYF.

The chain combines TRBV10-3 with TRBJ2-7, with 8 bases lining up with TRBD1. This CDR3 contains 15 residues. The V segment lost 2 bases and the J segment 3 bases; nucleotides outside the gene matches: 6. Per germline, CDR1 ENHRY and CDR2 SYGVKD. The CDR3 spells CAISEGQGGGYEQYF. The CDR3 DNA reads TGTGCCATCAGTGAGGGACAGGGAGGAGGCTACGAGCAGTACTTC.

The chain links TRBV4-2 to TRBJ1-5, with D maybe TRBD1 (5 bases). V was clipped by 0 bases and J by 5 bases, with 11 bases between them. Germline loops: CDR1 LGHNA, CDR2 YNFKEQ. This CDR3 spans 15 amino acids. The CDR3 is CASSQDTGVDQPQHF. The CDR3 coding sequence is TGTGCCAGCAGCCAAGATACGGGGGTAGATCAGCCCCAGCATTTT.

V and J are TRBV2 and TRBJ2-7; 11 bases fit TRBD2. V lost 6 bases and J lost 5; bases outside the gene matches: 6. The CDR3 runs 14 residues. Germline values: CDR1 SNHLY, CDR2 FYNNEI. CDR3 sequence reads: CASSRTSGSNEQYF. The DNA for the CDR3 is TGTGCCAGCAGCCGAACTAGCGGGAGTAACGAGCAGTACTTC.

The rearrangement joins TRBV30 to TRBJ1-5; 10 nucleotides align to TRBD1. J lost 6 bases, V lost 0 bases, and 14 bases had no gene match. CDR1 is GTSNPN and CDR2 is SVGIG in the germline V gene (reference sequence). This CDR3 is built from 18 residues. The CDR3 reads CAWSVLAPGQGLVQPQHF. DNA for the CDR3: TGTGCCTGGAGTGTACTCGCTCCGGGACAGGGGTTGGTTCAGCCCCAGCATTTT.

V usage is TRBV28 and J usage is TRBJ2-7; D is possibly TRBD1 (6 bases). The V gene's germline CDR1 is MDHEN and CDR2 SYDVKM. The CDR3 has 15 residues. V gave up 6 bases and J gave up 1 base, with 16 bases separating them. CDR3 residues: CASRTSGALSYEQYF. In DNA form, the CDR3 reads TGTGCCAGCAGGACATCAGGGGCCCTTTCCTACGAGCAGTACTTC.

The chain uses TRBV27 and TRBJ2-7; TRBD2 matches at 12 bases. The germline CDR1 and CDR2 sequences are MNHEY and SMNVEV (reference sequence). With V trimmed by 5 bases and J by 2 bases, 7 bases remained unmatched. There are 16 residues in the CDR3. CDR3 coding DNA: TGTGCCAGCAGTATCCCGACTAGCGGGAGACCCTACGAGCAGTACTTC. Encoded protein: CASSIPTSGRPYEQYF.

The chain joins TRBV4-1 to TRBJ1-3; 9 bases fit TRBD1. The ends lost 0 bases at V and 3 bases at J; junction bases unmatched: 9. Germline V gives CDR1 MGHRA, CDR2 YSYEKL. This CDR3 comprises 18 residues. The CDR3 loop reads CASSQEARQGGFGNTIYF. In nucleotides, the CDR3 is TGCGCCAGCAGCCAAGAGGCTCGACAGGGGGGCTTTGGAAACACCATATATTTT.

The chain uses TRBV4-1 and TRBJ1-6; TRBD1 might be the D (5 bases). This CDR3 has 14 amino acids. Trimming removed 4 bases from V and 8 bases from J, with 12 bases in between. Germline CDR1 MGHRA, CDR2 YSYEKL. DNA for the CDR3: TGCGCCAGCAGCCTGCCCTTGACAGATTCACCCCTCCACTTT. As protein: CASSLPLTDSPLHF.

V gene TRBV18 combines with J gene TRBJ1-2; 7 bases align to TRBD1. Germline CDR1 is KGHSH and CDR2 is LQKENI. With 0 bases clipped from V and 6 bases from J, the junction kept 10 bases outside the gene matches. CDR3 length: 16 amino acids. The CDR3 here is CASSPPSWRGRNGYTF. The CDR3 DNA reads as TGTGCCAGCTCACCACCTAGTTGGAGGGGGCGAAATGGCTACACCTTC. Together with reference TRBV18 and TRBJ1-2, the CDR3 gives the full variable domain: NAGVMQNPRHLVRRRGQEARLRCSPMKGHSHVYWYRQLPEEGLKFMVYLQKENIIDESGMPKERFSAEFPKEGPSILRIQQVVRGDSAAYFCASSPPSWRGRNGYTFGSGTRLTVV.

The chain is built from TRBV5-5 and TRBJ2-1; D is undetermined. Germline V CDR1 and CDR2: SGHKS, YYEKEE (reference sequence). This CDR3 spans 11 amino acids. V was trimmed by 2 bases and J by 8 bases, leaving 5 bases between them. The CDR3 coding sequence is TGTGCCAGCAGCTTTTTGGATGAGCAGTTCTTC. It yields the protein CASSFLDEQFF. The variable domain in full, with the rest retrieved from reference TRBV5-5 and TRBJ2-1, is DAGVTQSPTHLIKTRGQQVTLRCSPISGHKSVSWYQQVLGQGPQFIFQYYEKEERGRGNFPDRFSARQFPNYSSELNVNALLLGDSALYLCASSFLDEQFFGPGTRLTVL.

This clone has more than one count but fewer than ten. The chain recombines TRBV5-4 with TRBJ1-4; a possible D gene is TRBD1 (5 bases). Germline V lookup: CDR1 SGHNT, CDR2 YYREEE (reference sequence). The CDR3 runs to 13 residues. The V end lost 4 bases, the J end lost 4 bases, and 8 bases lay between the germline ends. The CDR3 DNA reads TGTGCCAGCAGCGACAGCAATAATGAAAAACTGTTTTTT. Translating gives CASSDSNNEKLFF.

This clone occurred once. CDR3 residues: CASTGRIGDSPLHF. The CDR3 bases are TGTGCCTCGACGGGCCGCATCGGTGATTCACCCCTCCACTTT. This chain connects TRBV6-5 to TRBJ1-6, with D uncertain. The CDR3 loop spans 14 amino acids. Looked up from germline, CDR1 is MNHEY and CDR2 is SVGAGI. V was shortened by 11 bases and J by 8 bases, with 19 bases between the two germline ends.

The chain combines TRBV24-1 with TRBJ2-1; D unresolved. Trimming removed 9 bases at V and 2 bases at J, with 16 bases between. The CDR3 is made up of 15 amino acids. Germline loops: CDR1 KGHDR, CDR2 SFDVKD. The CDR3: CATQTSWLTYNEQFF. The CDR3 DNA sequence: TGTGCCACCCAGACAAGTTGGCTAACCTACAATGAGCAGTTCTTC.

CDR3 nucleotide sequence: TGTGCCATCAGTGAGGGGGGGGCTAGATTCCCCCCAGATACGCAGTATTTT. Its protein is CAISEGGARFPPDTQYF. This rearrangement joins TRBV10-3 to TRBJ2-3, with D perhaps TRBD2 (7 bases). This CDR3 has 17 residues. The V end was cut by 2 bases, the J end by 4 bases, with 19 bases between. Germline lookup yields CDR1 ENHRY and CDR2 SYGVKD.

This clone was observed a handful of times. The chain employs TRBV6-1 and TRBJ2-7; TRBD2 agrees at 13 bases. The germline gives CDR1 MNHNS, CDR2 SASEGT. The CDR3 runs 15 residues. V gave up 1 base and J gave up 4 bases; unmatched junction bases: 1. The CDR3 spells CASSEGTSGSYEQYF. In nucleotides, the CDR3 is TGTGCCAGCAGTGAAGGGACTAGCGGGAGTTACGAGCAGTACTTC.